Listed below are T cell receptor beta chains from one sample, sequenced in a study of chemoradiotherapy in HPV16-positive cancers. The method was immunoSEQ multiplex PCR; TCRdb's version includes in-frame clones alone and lacks a portion of them. The sample lists 5,000 to 6,500 clones, about three quarters occurring once. The sample was gathered from a patient who underwent chemoradiotherapy. Source of these receptors: a human donor with HPV-associated anogenital cancer. The CDR3 runs from the conserved cysteine through the conserved F or W. The D gene is left open where the match is weak. Some rows mark clone size as missing; the rest say once, few, many or name a class of expanded clone.

v_gene: TRBV28; d_gene: -; abundance: -; j_gene: TRBJ2-7; CDR3aa: CASRPWTESSYEQYF; CDR3nt: TGTGCCAGCAGACCCTGGACGGAAAGCTCCTACGAGCAGTACTTC
v_gene: TRBV2; d_gene: TRBD1; abundance: -; j_gene: TRBJ1-1; CDR3aa: CASSDPITIRDRAGAFF; CDR3nt: TGTGCCAGCAGCGATCCTATCACTATCCGGGACAGGGCAGGAGCTTTCTTT
v_gene: TRBV7-8; d_gene: -; abundance: -; j_gene: TRBJ1-4; CDR3aa: CASSLRGAKEKKLFF; CDR3nt: TGTGCCAGCAGCTTAAGGGGGGCCAAAGAAAAAAAACTGTTTTTT
v_gene: TRBV6-1; d_gene: -; abundance: few; j_gene: TRBJ2-1; CDR3aa: CASGTFGNEQFF; CDR3nt: TGTGCCAGTGGGACATTCGGCAATGAGCAGTTCTTC
v_gene: TRBV7-8; d_gene: TRBD1; abundance: few; j_gene: TRBJ2-7; CDR3aa: CASSFQQGRDEQYF; CDR3nt: TGTGCCAGCAGCTTCCAACAGGGGCGGGACGAGCAGTACTTC
v_gene: TRBV4-3; d_gene: TRBD2; abundance: -; j_gene: TRBJ2-3; CDR3aa: CASSQAAGGRGDTQYF; CDR3nt: TGCGCCAGCAGCCAAGCAGCGGGGGGGCGGGGAGATACGCAGTATTTT
v_gene: TRBV28; d_gene: -; abundance: -; j_gene: TRBJ1-1; CDR3aa: CASSPTAFPKGAFF; CDR3nt: TGTGCCAGCAGCCCAACGGCCTTCCCGAAAGGGGCTTTCTTT
v_gene: TRBV7-9; d_gene: -; abundance: -; j_gene: TRBJ1-3; CDR3aa: CASSLVALFGDSGNTIYF; CDR3nt: TGTGCCAGCAGCTTAGTGGCTTTGTTCGGGGACTCTGGAAACACCATATATTTT
v_gene: TRBV4-2; d_gene: -; abundance: -; j_gene: TRBJ2-1; CDR3aa: CASSAGGEQFF; CDR3nt: TGTGCCAGCAGCGCAGGTGGGGAGCAGTTCTTC
v_gene: TRBV2; d_gene: -; abundance: once; j_gene: TRBJ1-1; CDR3aa: CASSEGRGYTEAFF; CDR3nt: TGTGCCAGCAGTGAAGGTCGGGGTTACACTGAAGCTTTCTTT
v_gene: TRBV7-9; d_gene: -; abundance: -; j_gene: TRBJ2-3; CDR3aa: CASSHITTDTQYF; CDR3nt: TGTGCCAGCAGCCACATAACCACAGATACGCAGTATTTT
v_gene: TRBV4-1; d_gene: -; abundance: -; j_gene: TRBJ1-1; CDR3aa: CASSQARALTEAFF; CDR3nt: TGCGCCAGCAGCCAAGCCAGGGCGTTGACTGAAGCTTTCTTT
v_gene: TRBV5-4; d_gene: -; abundance: few; j_gene: TRBJ1-2; CDR3aa: CASSYDLGNYGYTF; CDR3nt: TGTGCCAGCAGCTACGACCTCGGGAACTATGGCTACACCTTC
v_gene: TRBV7-2; d_gene: TRBD1; abundance: -; j_gene: TRBJ1-2; CDR3aa: CASSPGTGVGGYTF; CDR3nt: TGTGCCAGCAGCCCGGGGACAGGGGTCGGTGGCTACACCTTC
v_gene: TRBV4-3; d_gene: -; abundance: -; j_gene: TRBJ2-2; CDR3aa: CASRGSGELFF; CDR3nt: TGCGCCAGCAGGGGATCCGGGGAGCTGTTTTTT
v_gene: TRBV4-2; d_gene: TRBD2; abundance: once; j_gene: TRBJ2-5; CDR3aa: CASSQGGRKRGGETQYF; CDR3nt: TGTGCCAGCAGCCAAGGGGGTAGGAAGCGGGGCGGAGAGACCCAGTACTTC
v_gene: TRBV6-1; d_gene: -; abundance: -; j_gene: TRBJ1-2; CDR3aa: CASTGRMGSGYTF; CDR3nt: TGTGCCAGCACGGGTCGCATGGGATCCGGCTACACCTTC
v_gene: TRBV7-2; d_gene: -; abundance: few; j_gene: TRBJ2-3; CDR3aa: CASSFLLGTDTQYF; CDR3nt: TGTGCCAGCAGCTTTCTTTTGGGCACAGATACGCAGTATTTT
v_gene: TRBV2; d_gene: -; abundance: -; j_gene: TRBJ1-1; CDR3aa: CASSEARADNTEAFF; CDR3nt: TGTGCCAGCAGTGAAGCGCGGGCGGACAACACTGAAGCTTTCTTT
v_gene: TRBV30; d_gene: -; abundance: -; j_gene: TRBJ1-1; CDR3aa: CAWSLGPEAFF; CDR3nt: TGTGCCTGGAGTCTGGGACCTGAAGCTTTCTTT
v_gene: TRBV19; d_gene: TRBD2; abundance: few; j_gene: TRBJ2-7; CDR3aa: CATLGLAGSEQYF; CDR3nt: TGTGCCACGCTTGGTCTAGCGGGGAGCGAGCAGTACTTC
v_gene: TRBV9; d_gene: TRBD1; abundance: -; j_gene: TRBJ2-3; CDR3aa: CASSQGGTDTQYF; CDR3nt: TGTGCCAGCAGCCAGGGGGGCACAGATACGCAGTATTTT
v_gene: TRBV29-1; d_gene: -; abundance: -; j_gene: TRBJ2-2; CDR3aa: CSVTVWGDTGELFF; CDR3nt: TGCAGCGTTACGGTCTGGGGGGACACCGGGGAGCTGTTTTTT
v_gene: TRBV30; d_gene: TRBD1; abundance: -; j_gene: TRBJ1-4; CDR3aa: CAWSASTGGYGEKLFF; CDR3nt: TGTGCCTGGAGTGCATCCACAGGGGGCTACGGTGAAAAACTGTTTTTT
v_gene: TRBV5-1; d_gene: TRBD2; abundance: few; j_gene: TRBJ2-7; CDR3aa: CASRASGGPYEQYF; CDR3nt: TGCGCCAGCAGAGCTAGCGGGGGCCCTTACGAGCAGTACTTC
v_gene: TRBV28; d_gene: -; abundance: -; j_gene: TRBJ2-3; CDR3aa: CASSFPILGSTDTQYF; CDR3nt: TGTGCCAGCAGTTTCCCAATTTTGGGGTCCACAGATACGCAGTATTTT
v_gene: TRBV2; d_gene: TRBD1; abundance: -; j_gene: TRBJ2-5; CDR3aa: CASLGQANSPAETQYF; CDR3nt: TGTGCCAGCCTAGGACAGGCCAACTCGCCAGCAGAGACCCAGTACTTC
v_gene: TRBV18; d_gene: -; abundance: -; j_gene: TRBJ2-3; CDR3aa: CASSPGASYITDTQYF; CDR3nt: TGTGCCAGCTCACCCGGGGCCAGTTACATCACAGATACGCAGTATTTT
v_gene: TRBV19; d_gene: TRBD2; abundance: -; j_gene: TRBJ2-5; CDR3aa: CASSINGGAFAIQETQYF; CDR3nt: TGTGCCAGTAGTATAAACGGGGGGGCCTTCGCGATCCAAGAGACCCAGTACTTC
v_gene: TRBV12-5; d_gene: -; abundance: -; j_gene: TRBJ1-6; CDR3aa: CASALEQGYYNSPLHF; CDR3nt: TGTGCTAGTGCTCTGGAACAGGGTTACTATAATTCACCCCTCCACTTT
v_gene: TRBV9; d_gene: TRBD2; abundance: -; j_gene: TRBJ2-7; CDR3aa: CASSVAGGPTYEQYF; CDR3nt: TGTGCCAGCAGCGTAGCGGGGGGGCCTACCTACGAGCAGTACTTC
v_gene: TRBV7-2; d_gene: -; abundance: once; j_gene: TRBJ1-1; CDR3aa: CASSRQTSSTEAFF; CDR3nt: TGTGCCAGCAGCCGCCAGACCTCGAGCACTGAAGCTTTCTTT
v_gene: TRBV4-1; d_gene: -; abundance: few; j_gene: TRBJ2-7; CDR3aa: CASSQEPGYEQYF; CDR3nt: TGCGCCAGCAGCCAAGAGCCAGGCTACGAGCAGTACTTC
v_gene: TRBV4-2; d_gene: TRBD2; abundance: -; j_gene: TRBJ2-3; CDR3aa: CASSPGTSGEDTQYF; CDR3nt: TGTGCCAGCAGCCCGGGGACTAGCGGGGAAGATACGCAGTATTTT
v_gene: TRBV27; d_gene: -; abundance: -; j_gene: TRBJ1-5; CDR3aa: CASSLFFGGNQPQHF; CDR3nt: TGTGCCAGCAGTTTATTCTTCGGGGGCAATCAGCCCCAGCATTTT
v_gene: TRBV2; d_gene: TRBD1; abundance: -; j_gene: TRBJ1-5; CDR3aa: CASTKTGPNQPQHF; CDR3nt: TGTGCCAGCACCAAGACAGGGCCTAATCAGCCCCAGCATTTT
v_gene: TRBV6-1; d_gene: -; abundance: -; j_gene: TRBJ1-5; CDR3aa: CASMTTGGGQPQHF; CDR3nt: TGTGCCAGCATGACTACGGGGGGCGGTCAGCCCCAGCATTTT
v_gene: TRBV14; d_gene: TRBD1; abundance: -; j_gene: TRBJ1-2; CDR3aa: CASSRRDRSYGYTF; CDR3nt: TGTGCCAGCAGCCGAAGGGACAGAAGCTATGGCTACACCTTC
v_gene: TRBV7-3; d_gene: -; abundance: -; j_gene: TRBJ2-1; CDR3aa: CASSDRGQPYNEQFF; CDR3nt: TGTGCCAGCTCTGATCGGGGGCAACCCTACAATGAGCAGTTCTTC
v_gene: TRBV29-1; d_gene: -; abundance: -; j_gene: TRBJ2-1; CDR3aa: CSVITGTHEQFF; CDR3nt: TGCAGCGTCATAACAGGGACCCATGAGCAGTTCTTC
v_gene: TRBV18; d_gene: -; abundance: -; j_gene: TRBJ1-1; CDR3aa: CASSGTKDSEAFF; CDR3nt: TGTGCCAGCTCAGGGACAAAGGATTCTGAAGCTTTCTTT
v_gene: TRBV7-9; d_gene: -; abundance: few; j_gene: TRBJ2-1; CDR3aa: CASSPPSGEQFF; CDR3nt: TGTGCCAGCAGTCCCCCCAGTGGCGAGCAGTTCTTC
v_gene: TRBV7-2; d_gene: -; abundance: -; j_gene: TRBJ2-3; CDR3aa: CASSPLLRDTQYF; CDR3nt: TGTGCCAGCAGCCCCCTTTTGCGGGATACGCAGTATTTT
v_gene: TRBV5-1; d_gene: TRBD1; abundance: -; j_gene: TRBJ2-2; CDR3aa: CASSGRTGDAGELFF; CDR3nt: TGCGCCAGCAGCGGTAGAACAGGGGACGCCGGGGAGCTGTTTTTT
v_gene: TRBV5-1; d_gene: -; abundance: -; j_gene: TRBJ2-2; CDR3aa: CASSSYQRGTGELFF; CDR3nt: TGCGCCAGCAGCTCATACCAAAGGGGAACCGGGGAGCTGTTTTTT
v_gene: TRBV9; d_gene: -; abundance: -; j_gene: TRBJ2-7; CDR3aa: CASSPRSSSYEQYF; CDR3nt: TGTGCCAGCAGCCCCCGTTCAAGCTCCTACGAGCAGTACTTC
v_gene: TRBV4-2; d_gene: TRBD1; abundance: -; j_gene: TRBJ2-7; CDR3aa: CASSQDFDRGYEQYF; CDR3nt: TGTGCCAGCAGCCAAGATTTCGACAGGGGCTACGAGCAGTACTTC
v_gene: TRBV27; d_gene: TRBD2; abundance: once; j_gene: TRBJ2-1; CDR3aa: CASSLSAGGLDEQFF; CDR3nt: TGTGCCAGCAGTTTATCGGCGGGGGGGCTGGATGAGCAGTTCTTC
v_gene: TRBV5-6; d_gene: -; abundance: -; j_gene: TRBJ2-1; CDR3aa: CASSLVLGPENNEQFF; CDR3nt: TGTGCCAGCAGCTTGGTTTTGGGACCTGAGAACAATGAGCAGTTCTTC
v_gene: TRBV6-1; d_gene: TRBD1; abundance: -; j_gene: TRBJ1-1; CDR3aa: CASRSRGEYTEAFF; CDR3nt: TGTGCCAGCAGGAGCAGGGGGGAGTACACTGAAGCTTTCTTT
v_gene: TRBV5-1; d_gene: TRBD1; abundance: -; j_gene: TRBJ1-1; CDR3aa: CASSGQGRTEAFF; CDR3nt: TGCGCCAGCAGTGGACAGGGGAGAACTGAAGCTTTCTTT